These 7 T cell receptor beta chains came from one sample sequenced in a study of regulatory T cells in long-lasting Graves disease. The sample's time point: newly diagnosed GD, antithyroid drugs for less than 3 months. After RNA was extracted from PBMCs, the TCR library was made from it. Arm-PCR of CDR3 regions and iRepertoire HTBI primers were used to build TCR beta libraries. TCRdb re-analysed the multiplex PCR reads in MiXCR, keeping a single row per CDR3 protein. The sample has more than 450,000 distinct CDR3 sequences; around 13% are singletons. These same data were also listed under a study on T cells in Graves' hyperthyroidism and ophthalmopathy.

The input for sequencing was peripheral blood mononuclear cells (PBMCs), taken at new diagnosis, from a patient treated with antithyroid drugs. The receptors come from a woman aged 25 to 45 with Graves disease.

This chain links TRBV7-9 with TRBJ2-2; 9 bases map to TRBD1. CDR1 SEHNR and CDR2 FQNEAQ come from the germline V gene (reference sequence). With V trimmed by 4 bases and J by 5 bases, 5 bases remained unmatched. The CDR3 spans 15 residues. This chain's CDR3 is CASSSRQGETGELFF. In nucleotides, the CDR3 is TGTGCCAGCAGCTCCCGACAGGGGGAGACCGGGGAGCTGTTTTTT.

The J gene is TRBJ2-1, the V gene TRBV5-4; 8 bases line up with TRBD2. The CDR3 sequence is 13 residues long. Looked up from germline, CDR1 is SGHNT and CDR2 is YYREEE (reference sequence). V lost 2 bases to trimming and J lost 9 bases; unmatched junction nucleotides: 4. The CDR3 is CASSFRLAGEQFF. The CDR3 nucleotides read TGTGCCAGCAGCTTTAGGCTAGCGGGTGAGCAGTTCTTC.

As regards this clonotype: A read error is the likely source, as a far larger clone sits one nucleotide away. This rearrangement joins TRBV10-3 to TRBJ1-1; D call uncertain. The V gene lost 5 bases and the J gene lost 0 bases, with 13 bases spanning the gap. Germline V gives CDR1 ENHRY, CDR2 SYGVKD. This CDR3 is 15 amino acids long. The chain's CDR3 is CAISPSGGMNTEAFF. In DNA, the CDR3 is TGTGCCATCAGTCCGAGTGGAGGAATGAACACTGAAGCTTTCTTT.

This clonotype was detected ten times or more. This chain connects TRBV7-2 to TRBJ2-3; D may correspond to TRBD1 or TRBD2 (5 bases each). V lost 0 bases and J lost 2, with 15 bases in between. CDR1 is SGHTA and CDR2 is FQGNSA in the germline V gene. There are 17 residues in the CDR3. The CDR3 DNA sequence: TGTGCCAGCAGCTTAGCGCGAACAGGAGGAACCACAGATACGCAGTATTTT. It translates to CASSLARTGGTTDTQYF.

This clonotype was seen ten or more times. V usage is TRBV7-8 and J usage is TRBJ1-1; D is unclear. Germline values: CDR1 SGHVS, CDR2 FQNEAQ. Trimming shortened V by 1 base and J by 8 bases, and 14 bases separated the two germline ends. This CDR3 is 14 amino acids long. The CDR3 loop is CASSLGSATQEAFF. CDR3 DNA sequence: TGTGCCAGCAGCTTAGGGTCAGCCACCCAAGAAGCTTTCTTT.

The table lists this clonotype with a few counts. The chain couples TRBV20-1 to TRBJ1-1, with D hard to call. The V end lost 5 bases, the J end lost 4 bases, and 14 bases lay between the germline ends. There are 13 residues in the CDR3. The germline gives CDR1 DFQATT, CDR2 SNEGSKA (reference sequence). In DNA form, the CDR3 reads TGCAGTGCTCCGAAAGACCGGGGCACTGAAGCTTTCTTT. Its translation: CSAPKDRGTEAFF.

The V and J genes are TRBV14 and TRBJ2-1; the match to TRBD2 covers 7 bases. The CDR3 covers 12 residues. Per germline, CDR1 SGHDN and CDR2 FVKESK. V shed 3 bases and J 13 bases; nucleotides not matched to a gene: 6. The CDR3 spells CASSQRGGTQFF. The CDR3 coding sequence is TGTGCCAGCAGCCAGAGGGGAGGGACCCAGTTCTTC.